Below, one T cell receptor (beta chain) is given with its context. The data derive from a study of blood T cell repertoires in COVID-19. Study as a whole: Acute and convalescent COVID-19 specimens originated in the United States, Italy and Spain. Sources were T cells, B-cell-depleted T cells, or PBMCs; the material itself was cDNA or gDNA.

One Seattle source followed patients from active infection through their disease course. Study processing details: Reference gene primer amplification in the assay estimated nucleated cell counts. Sequenced by immunoSEQ multiplex PCR; TCRdb stores in-frame clones only, minus some. V and J calls and clone size are as listed in that table; D and trimming were resolved from the DNA. The data hold some 220,000 clones, with 65% to 90% observed a single time. The CDR3 length is 14 residues. Germline CDR1 and CDR2: KGHSH and LQKENI. Trimming pared 6 bases from V and 10 bases from J, leaving 21 bases between.

This receptor was taken from a woman in her 70s with COVID-19, enrolled during active disease. This rearrangement joins TRBV18 to TRBJ1-1; D is undetermined. Sequencing was done on a sample of peripheral blood. The CDR3 nucleotides read TGTGCCAGCTCCCAAGGGAGAGGTCCCACCGGAGCTTTCTTT. Translating it yields CASSQGRGPTGAFF.